This TCR beta chain emerged from a study of T cells in tumors after PD-1 blockade (dated by TCRdb to between 2017 and 2020). Some background on the complete study: Patients were excluded if they had prior checkpoint blockade, use of systemic immunosuppressants, or recent radiotherapy or other anti-cancer therapy within 4 weeks. Patients were treated with either pembrolizumab 200 mg every 3 weeks or cemiplimab 350 mg every 2 weeks. Some patients also continued taking vismodegib 150 mg daily during anti-PD-1 treatment. Peripheral blood samples averaged approximately 100,000 TCR templates (range roughly 21,000-280,000) and 36,000 or so unique clonotypes. Paired single-cell RNA and TCR sequencing was done in the study on site-matched tumors from patients with BCC or SCC, both before and after anti-PD-1 therapy. To compare clonotypes in blood versus tumor, bulk TCR sequencing was run on 10 peripheral blood samples drawn from four to six patients. RECIST version 1.1 was the standard used to evaluate clinical response. Paper-wide results and their limitations: About two fifths of tumor TCR clonotypes were detected in blood, and some novel exhausted tumor clones were observed in pre-treatment blood, which was taken as suggesting peripheral recruitment. Where the novel T cell clones came from was not identified, and possible sources could include lymphoid organs or rare unexpanded clones inside the tumor or in the tumor periphery.

The meaning of the sample's time point label: before anti-PD-1 therapy. Genomic DNA extracted from tumor biopsies or peripheral blood was used for bulk TCRbeta sequencing, with input ranging from roughly 616 ng to 6,500 ng. All patients had histologically proven advanced or metastatic basal or squamous cell carcinoma and were poor candidates for surgical resection. The basal cell carcinoma cohort comprised 10 or so patients, of whom about eight had bulk tumor TCR sequencing. The immunoSEQ platform was used to carry out deep TCRbeta sequencing. In the paper's pipeline: For further analysis, only productive rearrangements were exported from the immunoSEQ Analyzer. T cell phenotypes were assigned to bulk TCRbeta clonotypes by matching the clonotypes to single-cell RNA+TCR-seq clones that had the same TCRbeta sequence. Clone enrichment in tumor was calculated as tumor frequency divided by PBMC frequency from bulk TCR sequencing. GLIPH was used to group TCRs into specificity groups, clusters of distinct TCRs likely recognizing common antigens via shared CDR3 motifs. The clones in this table, taken by TCRdb from immuneACCESS, are in-frame only. Not every clone is retained; where verified, under half of the shortfall comes from an unresolved V gene, and the cause of the rest is unknown. The V and J calls and clone size come from that table; D and trimming were worked out from the DNA. For this sample there are 61,000 or so clones; about 80% appear just once. 13% of the sample belongs to the ten largest clones.

This clone showed up just a few times. Its antigen target is currently unknown. No clone much larger than this one lies a single base away; base qualities are absent. Sequenced here: PBMCs, sampled before anti-PD-1 treatment. This sequence originates from a human donor with basal cell carcinoma.

The CDR3 is CASSLGTGELFF. The DNA sequence is TGTGCCAGCAGCTTGGGGACCGGGGAGCTGTTTTTT. The chain joins TRBV7-8 to TRBJ2-2; the D gene is not confidently resolved. The germline V gene supplies CDR1 SGHVS and CDR2 FQNEAQ. From the cysteine through the phenylalanine, the CDR3 covers 12 amino acids. Only the CDR3 DNA stays, 36 bases, in frame from base 1. Trimming at the junction amounts to 3 bases on V and 5 bases on J, and the germline ends lie 4 bases apart.